This T cell receptor (beta chain) was sequenced for a study of beta chain features in type 1 diabetes. Via CD45RO/CCR7/CD25/CD127/CD95/CD27, cells of the CD4+ naive, central memory, regulatory and stem cell-like memory subsets were sorted. Comment on this clone: What it binds is unknown.

Isolated RNA was reverse transcribed in full, so expressed TCRB transcripts were sequenced. Libraries were prepared by immunoSEQ multiplex PCR; TCRdb keeps only in-frame clonotypes and omits some of them. The repertoire holds roughly 140,000 clones, with about 44% as singletons. The CDR3 covers 21 residues. CDR1 SGHTA and CDR2 FQGTGA come from the germline V gene. The V and J ends lost 7 bases and 0 bases respectively, with 31 bases between them. The study's findings and limits: The naive, central memory and Treg TCRB repertoires of patients appeared to be more similar to one another than those of healthy donors.

The V gene is TRBV7-3, the J gene TRBJ1-5, with D perhaps TRBD1 (6 bases). The sequenced material came from Tregs from blood. The TCR was taken from a man aged 18 to 35 in good health. The CDR3 DNA is TGTGCCAGCAAGATTCACCCACCCGGGACACCACCTAGTTATAGCAATCAGCCCCAGCATTTT. It encodes CASKIHPPGTPPSYSNQPQHF.